This TCR beta chain was sequenced in a study of cytomegalovirus exposure and HLA in healthy donors. Overall study results and limits: Productive rates of about 87% or about 30% were seen for most TCR beta V segments in an earlier analysis. Another analysis was done later, and it associated around 15,000 TCR beta sequences with HLA alleles at 0.05 false discovery rate. Some TCR beta chains (164 of them) were listed as cytomegalovirus-associated.

The germline gives CDR1 SGHVS, CDR2 FQNEAQ. The V end lost 4 bases, the J end lost 0 bases, and 10 bases lay between the germline ends. The CDR3 extends over 16 amino acids. Regarding this clone: The antigen remains unidentified.

Donors in the study were healthy people who gave bone marrow. 60 Vbeta and 13 Jbeta primers were used in PCR. Profiled with immunoSEQ multiplex PCR; TCRdb holds only in-frame clones, not every one. The table includes over 150,000 clones, approximately 76% detected once. Sequencing was carried out using PBMCs. The sequence came from a man aged 60 to 69 in good health and CMV-seronegative. The genes are TRBV7-8 and TRBJ2-6; D may be TRBD2 (6 bases). The CDR3 loop is CASSWTGGSGANVLTF. CDR3 nucleotide sequence: TGTGCCAGCAGCTGGACCGGGGGCTCTGGGGCCAACGTCCTGACTTTC.